This TCR beta chain was captured by sequencing in a study of blood T cell repertoires in COVID-19. Germline CDR1 and CDR2: LGHNA and YNFKEQ. V lost 3 bases and J lost 1; bases outside the gene matches: 7. The CDR3 extends over 18 amino acids. The protocol was immunoSEQ multiplex PCR, while the TCRdb copy is restricted to in-frame clones and leaves out a portion. The data hold 150,000 to 200,000 clones, with roughly 88% observed a single time. This clonotype was sampled from a man in his 70s who had been exposed to COVID-19. This chain joins TRBV4-2 and TRBJ1-3; 12 bases are shared with TRBD1. Input material: PBMCs or T cells enriched from blood (not recorded which). DNA of the CDR3: TGTGCCAGCAGCCAGGGACAGGGGGCGTTAGGGTCTGGAAACACCATATATTTT. Encoded protein: CASSQGQGALGSGNTIYF.